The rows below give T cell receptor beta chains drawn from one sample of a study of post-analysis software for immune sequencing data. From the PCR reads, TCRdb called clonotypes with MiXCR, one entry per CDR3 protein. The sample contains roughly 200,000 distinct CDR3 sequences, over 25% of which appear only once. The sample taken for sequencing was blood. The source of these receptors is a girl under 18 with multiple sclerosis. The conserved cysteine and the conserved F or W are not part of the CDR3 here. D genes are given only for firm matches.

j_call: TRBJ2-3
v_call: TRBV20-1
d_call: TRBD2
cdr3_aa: SAGLWQRGGGTDTQY

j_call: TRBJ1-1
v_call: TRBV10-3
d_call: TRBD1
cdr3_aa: ASGQGRETEAF

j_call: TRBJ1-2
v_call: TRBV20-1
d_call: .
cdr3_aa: SAVFQGHYGYT

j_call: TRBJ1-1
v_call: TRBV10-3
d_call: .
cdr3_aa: AISGGGTESNTEAF

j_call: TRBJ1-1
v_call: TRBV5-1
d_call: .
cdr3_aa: ASSFGDRLEAF

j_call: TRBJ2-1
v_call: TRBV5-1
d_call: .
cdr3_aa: ASSLATLNEQF

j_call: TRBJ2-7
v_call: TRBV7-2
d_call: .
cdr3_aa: ASSLEGTDPEQY

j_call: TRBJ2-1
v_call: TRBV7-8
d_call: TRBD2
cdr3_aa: ASSLDLSGTRVYNEQF

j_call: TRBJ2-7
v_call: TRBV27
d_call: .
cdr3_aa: ASSADSSYEQY

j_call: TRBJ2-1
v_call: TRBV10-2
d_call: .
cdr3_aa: ASRRDFSSNEQF

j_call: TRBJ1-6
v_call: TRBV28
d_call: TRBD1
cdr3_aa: ASRIQGDNSPLH

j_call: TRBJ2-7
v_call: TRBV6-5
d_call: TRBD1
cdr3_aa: ASREPPGQGTYEQY

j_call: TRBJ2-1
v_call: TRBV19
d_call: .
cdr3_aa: ASRRRQGGSLYNEQF

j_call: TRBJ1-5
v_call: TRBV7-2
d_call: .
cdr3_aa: ASSRGPRTGNQPQH

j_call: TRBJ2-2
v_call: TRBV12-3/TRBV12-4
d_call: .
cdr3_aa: ASSFTGELF

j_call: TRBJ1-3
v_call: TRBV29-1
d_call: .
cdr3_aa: SVEMGVGSGNTIY

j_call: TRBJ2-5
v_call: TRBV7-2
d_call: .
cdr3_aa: ASSLVGNSKETQY

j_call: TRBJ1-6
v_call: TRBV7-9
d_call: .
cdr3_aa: ASSLAGFPRISPLH

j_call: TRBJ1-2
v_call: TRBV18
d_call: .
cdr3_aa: ASSQQQGGGYGYT

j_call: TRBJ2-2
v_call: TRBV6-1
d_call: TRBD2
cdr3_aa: ACIAGSRGELF

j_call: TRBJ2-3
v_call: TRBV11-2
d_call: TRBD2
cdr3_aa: ASSLEVAGGTDTQY

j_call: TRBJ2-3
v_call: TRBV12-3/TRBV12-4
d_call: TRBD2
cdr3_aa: ASKTTSGGATDTQY

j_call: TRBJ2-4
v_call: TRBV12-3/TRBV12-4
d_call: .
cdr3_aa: ASSPTQNIQY

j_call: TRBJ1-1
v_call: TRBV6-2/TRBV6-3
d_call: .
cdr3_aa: ASSRPGAMHTEAF

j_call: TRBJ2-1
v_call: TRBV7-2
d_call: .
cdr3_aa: ASSSVGNEQF

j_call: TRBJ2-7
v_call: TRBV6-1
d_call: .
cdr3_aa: ASSLRDGRNYEQY

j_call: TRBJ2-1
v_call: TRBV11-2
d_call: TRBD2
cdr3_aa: ASSLISGRDNEQF

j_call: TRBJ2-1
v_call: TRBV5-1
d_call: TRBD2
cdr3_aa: ASSSPLREGNEQF

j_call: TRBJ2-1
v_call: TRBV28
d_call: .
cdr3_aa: ASSLGGGTGSYNEQF

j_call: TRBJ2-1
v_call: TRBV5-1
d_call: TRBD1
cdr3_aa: ASSPDTGDYNEQF

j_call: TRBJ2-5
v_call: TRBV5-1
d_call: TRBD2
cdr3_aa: ASSLSSGPETQY

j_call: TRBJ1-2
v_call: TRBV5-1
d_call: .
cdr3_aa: ASSRISDPRNYGYT

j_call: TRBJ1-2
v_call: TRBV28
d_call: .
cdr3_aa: ASSLGRYGCT

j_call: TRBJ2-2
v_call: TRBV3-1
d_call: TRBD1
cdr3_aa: ASSRLAGTGPGELF

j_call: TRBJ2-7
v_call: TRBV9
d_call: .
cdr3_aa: ASSVALRTEGYEQY

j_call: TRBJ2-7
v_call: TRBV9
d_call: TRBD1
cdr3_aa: ASSPWTGGSVFPEQY

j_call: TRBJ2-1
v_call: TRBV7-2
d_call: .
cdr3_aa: ASSPMRLRNEQF

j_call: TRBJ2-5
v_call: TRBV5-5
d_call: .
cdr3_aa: ASSFSGDGETQY

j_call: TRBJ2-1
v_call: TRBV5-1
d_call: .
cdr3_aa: ASSLRSETEYNEQF

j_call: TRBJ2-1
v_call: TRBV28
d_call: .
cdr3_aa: ASRPQGFYNEQF

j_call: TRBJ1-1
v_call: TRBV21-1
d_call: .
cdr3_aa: ASSKETGEPLYTEAF

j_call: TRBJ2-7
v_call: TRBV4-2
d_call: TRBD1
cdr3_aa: ASSQDQQGSYEQY

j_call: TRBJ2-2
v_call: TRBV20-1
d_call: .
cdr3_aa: SARAPGRVGGELF

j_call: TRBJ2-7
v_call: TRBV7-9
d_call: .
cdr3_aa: AISRRDSHEQY

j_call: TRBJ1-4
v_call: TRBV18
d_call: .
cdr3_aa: ASSPSDGNEKLF

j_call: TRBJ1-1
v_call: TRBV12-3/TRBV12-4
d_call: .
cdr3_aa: ASSLAHSNTEAF

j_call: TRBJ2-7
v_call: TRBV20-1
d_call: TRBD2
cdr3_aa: SATTGGPYEQY

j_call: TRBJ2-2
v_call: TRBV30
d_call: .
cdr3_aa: AWDTSNTGELF

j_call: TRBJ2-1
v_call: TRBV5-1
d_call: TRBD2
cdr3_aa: ASSSASGRAIEQF